The clone carrying this TCR beta chain appeared a few times. One entry per CDR3 protein results from TCRdb running MiXCR on the 5' RACE reads. The sample shows roughly 250,000 distinct CDR3 sequences, over 15% of them seen only once. CDR1 is SGHRS, CDR2 YFSETQ, per germline. The V end lost 1 base, the J end lost 5 bases, and 9 bases lay between the germline ends. This CDR3 has 13 amino acids. The entry originates in a study of T-cell memory formation after mild COVID-19. This clonotype was sampled from a man aged 18 to 29 who had mild COVID-19 (a few samples of this study predate the infection). Cell type and time point are not known. The chain employs TRBV5-1 and TRBJ2-5, with D perhaps matching TRBD2 (5 bases). The sequenced sample consisted of PBMCs or a T cell subset sorted from them (not recorded which). CDR3 protein: CASSLTRVETQYF. The CDR3 DNA is TGCGCCAGCAGCTTGACTAGGGTGGAGACCCAGTACTTC. Looking up the rest from reference TRBV5-1 and TRBJ2-5 gives the full variable domain: KAGVTQTPRYLIKTRGQQVTLSCSPISGHRSVSWYQQTPGQGLQFLFEYFSETQRNKGNFPGRFSGRQFSNSRSEMNVSTLELGDSALYLCASSLTRVETQYFGPGTRLLVL.